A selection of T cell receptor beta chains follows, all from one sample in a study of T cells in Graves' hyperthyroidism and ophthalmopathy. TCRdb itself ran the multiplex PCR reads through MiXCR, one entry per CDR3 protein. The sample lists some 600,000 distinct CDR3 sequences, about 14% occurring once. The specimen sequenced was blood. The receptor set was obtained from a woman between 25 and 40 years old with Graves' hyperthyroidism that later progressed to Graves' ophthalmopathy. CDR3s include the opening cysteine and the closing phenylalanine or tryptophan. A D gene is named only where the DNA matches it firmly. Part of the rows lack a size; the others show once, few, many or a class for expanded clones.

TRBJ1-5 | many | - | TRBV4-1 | TGCGCCAGCAGCCAAGATGGGACGGGGGCGGGGCAGCCCCAGCATTTT | CASSQDGTGAGQPQHF
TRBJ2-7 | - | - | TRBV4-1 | TGCGCCAGCAGCCAAGATTTAGTCTCCTACGAGCAGTACTTC | CASSQDLVSYEQYF
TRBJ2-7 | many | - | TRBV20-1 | TGCAGTGCTAGCCGCATCGGGACACCCGACTACGAGCAGTACTTC | CSASRIGTPDYEQYF
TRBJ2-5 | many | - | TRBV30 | TGTGCCTGCTGGCAGCGGGAGACCCAGTACTTC | CACWQRETQYF
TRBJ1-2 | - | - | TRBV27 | TGTGCCAGCAGTTCCGGCAGCAAGGGTGGCTACACCTTC | CASSSGSKGGYTF
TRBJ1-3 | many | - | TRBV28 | TGTGCCAGCAGTCCCGGGACTCCTGGAAACACCATATATTTT | CASSPGTPGNTIYF
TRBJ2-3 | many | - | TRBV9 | TGTGCCAGCAGCGTAGTAGGTTTGGGGGGTTTCGACACAGATACGCAGTATTTT | CASSVVGLGGFDTDTQYF
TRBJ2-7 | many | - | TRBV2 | TGTGCCAGCACCGTGGGCGATCCCTACGAGCAGTACTTC | CASTVGDPYEQYF
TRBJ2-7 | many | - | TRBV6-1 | TGTGCCAGCAGGGAGACAGCGACGGAAGACTACGAGCAGTACTTC | CASRETATEDYEQYF
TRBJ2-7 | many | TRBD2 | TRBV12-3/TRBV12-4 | TGTGCCAGCAGGGGGACTAGCGGCCCCTCCGACGAGCAGTACTTC | CASRGTSGPSDEQYF
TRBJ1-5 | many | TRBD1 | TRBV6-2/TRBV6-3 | TGTGCCAGCAGTTATGGGGGACAGAATCAGCCCCAGCATTTT | CASSYGGQNQPQHF
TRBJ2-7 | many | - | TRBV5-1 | TGCGCCAGCAGACGGGACGACTACGAGCAGTACTTC | CASRRDDYEQYF
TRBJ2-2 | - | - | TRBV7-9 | TGTGCCAGCAGCTTAACGCACCTGGGAAACACCGGGGAGCTGTTTTTT | CASSLTHLGNTGELFF
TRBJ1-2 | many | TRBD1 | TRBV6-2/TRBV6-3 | TGTGCCAGCAGTCGTGGACAGGGGGAACTGGCTGGCTACACCTTC | CASSRGQGELAGYTF
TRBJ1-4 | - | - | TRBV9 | TGTGCCAGCAGCCCAGGGGATGCAACTAATGAAAAACTGTTTTTT | CASSPGDATNEKLFF
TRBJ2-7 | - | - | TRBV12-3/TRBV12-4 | TGTGCCAGCAGCTCCCTGGAGTTGGGTAATTACGAGCAGTACTTC | CASSSLELGNYEQYF
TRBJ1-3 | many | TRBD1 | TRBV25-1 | TGTGCCAGCGGGGGACAGGGTTTCGGAAACACCATATATTTT | CASGGQGFGNTIYF
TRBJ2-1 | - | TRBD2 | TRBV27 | TGTGCCAGCAGTCCCTCTTTTTACCTGACTAGCGGGAGGCATCTTTTTGATGAGCAGTTCTTC | CASSPSFYLTSGRHLFDEQFF
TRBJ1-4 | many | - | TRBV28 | TGTGCCAGCAGAAGCCCCCGAGATGGGTGGGAAAAACTGTTTTTT | CASRSPRDGWEKLFF
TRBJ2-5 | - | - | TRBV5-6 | TGTGCCAGCAGTATCCCGGCCCTCGAGACCCAGTACTTC | CASSIPALETQYF
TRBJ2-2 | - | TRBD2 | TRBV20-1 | TGCAGTGCTAGGACTAGCGGAGCGAACACCGGGGAGCTGTTTTTT | CSARTSGANTGELFF
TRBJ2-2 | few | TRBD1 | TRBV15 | TGTGCCACCCTAGGGACAGGGGGCGAGATCACCGGGGAGCTGTTTTTT | CATLGTGGEITGELFF
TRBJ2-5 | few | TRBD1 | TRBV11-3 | TGTGCCAGCAGCTTAGGGATCCGGGACAGGGAAGGAGAGACCCAGTACTTC | CASSLGIRDREGETQYF
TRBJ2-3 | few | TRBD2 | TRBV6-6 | TGTGCCAGCAGTTACGCCACTAGCGGCGCAGATACGCAGTATTTT | CASSYATSGADTQYF
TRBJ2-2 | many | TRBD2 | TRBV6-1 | TGTGCCAGCAGTGAAGGACTAGCGGCGAACACCGGGGAGCTGTTTTTT | CASSEGLAANTGELFF